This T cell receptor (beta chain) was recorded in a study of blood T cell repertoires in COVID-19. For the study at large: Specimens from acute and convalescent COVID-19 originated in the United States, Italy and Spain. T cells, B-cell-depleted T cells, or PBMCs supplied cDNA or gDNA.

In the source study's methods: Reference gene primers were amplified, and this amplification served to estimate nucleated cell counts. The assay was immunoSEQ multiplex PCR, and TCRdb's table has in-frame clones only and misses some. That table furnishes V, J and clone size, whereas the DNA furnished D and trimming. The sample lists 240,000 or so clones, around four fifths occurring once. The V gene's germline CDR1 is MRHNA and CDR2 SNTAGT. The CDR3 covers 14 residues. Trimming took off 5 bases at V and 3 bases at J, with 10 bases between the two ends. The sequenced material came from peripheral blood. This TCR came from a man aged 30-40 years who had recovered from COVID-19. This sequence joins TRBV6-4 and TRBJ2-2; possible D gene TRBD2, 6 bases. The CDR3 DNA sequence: TGTGCCAGCAGTAGGGGACTCTACACCGGGGAGCTGTTTTTT. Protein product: CASSRGLYTGELFF.